Listed below are T cell receptor beta chains from one sample, sequenced in a study of regulatory T cells in long-lasting Graves disease. Via MiXCR, TCRdb re-called the multiplex PCR reads, giving one row per CDR3 protein. Of a few hundred thousand distinct CDR3 sequences listed, 16% are singletons. These data also featured in a second study, about T cells in Graves' hyperthyroidism and ophthalmopathy.

Here the sequenced sample was peripheral blood mononuclear cells (PBMCs), taken at new diagnosis, from a patient treated with antithyroid drugs. Receptors were obtained from a man aged 35 to 55 with Graves disease. CDR3s include the opening cysteine and the closing phenylalanine or tryptophan. A D gene is named only where the DNA matches it firmly. For some rows the clone size is stated as once, few or many, or as a class when expanded; others skip it.

j_gene	v_gene	abundance	d_gene	CDR3nt	CDR3aa
TRBJ1-3	TRBV28	many	-	TGTGCCAGCAGTTTATTTTCAGCTGGAAACACCATATATTTT	CASSLFSAGNTIYF
TRBJ2-1	TRBV3-1	few	TRBD1	TGTGCCAGCAGCCAGCTTCGGACAGGGTTCTACAATGAGCAGTTCTTC	CASSQLRTGFYNEQFF
TRBJ2-5	TRBV4-2	-	-	TGTGCCAGCAGCCAAGATTGGGGGGGGACACGACAAGAGACCCAGTACTTC	CASSQDWGGTRQETQYF
TRBJ2-7	TRBV2	many	-	TGTGCCAGCAGTGAAAACGCACACTACGAGCAGTACTTC	CASSENAHYEQYF
TRBJ2-2	TRBV24-1	few	TRBD2	TGTGCCACCAGTGACCCTAGCGGGGGGCACGCCGGGGAGCTGTTTTTT	CATSDPSGGHAGELFF
TRBJ2-7	TRBV2	many	-	TGTGCCAGCAACCTGGCGGGGACTGGGCTCGAGCAGTACTTC	CASNLAGTGLEQYF
TRBJ2-3	TRBV20-1	many	-	TGCAGTGCTCAAACAGATACGCAGTATTTT	CSAQTDTQYF
TRBJ1-5	TRBV5-8	few	TRBD1	TGTGCCAGCAGCTTGACAGGGGCCTTCAATCAGCCCCAGCATTTT	CASSLTGAFNQPQHF
TRBJ1-5	TRBV6-2/TRBV6-3	many	-	TGTGCCAGCAGTGAAACAGGGTTCTTTCAGCCCCAGCATTTT	CASSETGFFQPQHF
TRBJ2-2	TRBV24-1	few	-	TGTGCCACCAGTGTTCCGACGGCCGTCAGGACCGGGGAGCTGTTTTTT	CATSVPTAVRTGELFF
TRBJ1-1	TRBV9	many	-	TGTGCCAGCAGCGTAGCAGGGCTCACTGAAGCTTTCTTT	CASSVAGLTEAFF
TRBJ2-1	TRBV5-1	-	-	TGCGCCAGCAGCTGGGGATCCGGGACGGGCGACGAGCAGTTCTTC	CASSWGSGTGDEQFF
TRBJ1-1	TRBV18	-	-	TGTGCCAGCTCACCTTCCTTCGGTACTGAAGCTTTCTTT	CASSPSFGTEAFF
TRBJ2-3	TRBV2	many	TRBD2	TGTGCCAGCATATCGTATCTTCTAGCGGGAACAGATACGCAGTATTTT	CASISYLLAGTDTQYF
TRBJ2-1	TRBV6-5	-	-	TGTGCCAGCAGTTCAAAGACAGTAGAGGGTGAGCAGTTCTTC	CASSSKTVEGEQFF
TRBJ1-1	TRBV9	many	-	TGTGCCAGCAGCGCGAATGCGGGGATGTTGACTGAAGCTTTCTTT	CASSANAGMLTEAFF
TRBJ2-1	TRBV28	-	-	TGTGCCAGCAGTTTATCTAAGGGGACCTCCAGGGACAATGAGCAGTTCTTC	CASSLSKGTSRDNEQFF
TRBJ1-6	TRBV7-2	many	-	TGTGCCAGCAGCTTACAGGGACAAGAAAATTCACCCCTCCACTTT	CASSLQGQENSPLHF
TRBJ2-1	TRBV12-3/TRBV12-4	many	-	TGTGCCAGCAGTCCTGGGACGGGGGACTCCTACAATGAGCAGTTCTTC	CASSPGTGDSYNEQFF
TRBJ2-5	TRBV5-1	many	TRBD1	TGCGCCAGCAGGACCGACGACAGGGCACTGTGGGAGACCCAGTACTTC	CASRTDDRALWETQYF
TRBJ2-7	TRBV7-2	many	TRBD1	TGTGCCAGCAGCCCGGACAGGACATTCCGGGAGCAGTACTTC	CASSPDRTFREQYF
TRBJ2-2	TRBV5-1	-	TRBD1	TGCGCCAGCAACCCCGGGACAGGGAACACCGGGGAGCTGTTTTTT	CASNPGTGNTGELFF
TRBJ1-4	TRBV2	many	-	TGTGCCAGCAGACAGGGCCGGGATAATGAAAAACTGTTTTTT	CASRQGRDNEKLFF
TRBJ2-7	TRBV28	few	-	TGTGCCAGCAGTTACATGACCAGGGGTCCCTACGAGCAGTACTTC	CASSYMTRGPYEQYF
TRBJ2-1	TRBV10-3	many	-	TGTGCCACTCAAGGGGGGTCTGGGAATGAGCAGTTCTTC	CATQGGSGNEQFF
TRBJ2-5	TRBV5-1	few	-	TGCGCCAGCAGCTTGGTCGGGGCTAATTCGGGAGAGACCCAGTACTTC	CASSLVGANSGETQYF
TRBJ2-1	TRBV9	-	TRBD1	TGTGCCAGCAGCGTACAGGGACAGGCGGGCAATGAGCAGTTCTTC	CASSVQGQAGNEQFF
TRBJ1-1	TRBV5-1	many	TRBD1	TGCGCCAGCAGCCCGGGGACAGGGCCCATGAACACTGAAGCTTTCTTT	CASSPGTGPMNTEAFF
TRBJ2-1	TRBV4-2	many	-	TGTGCCAGCAGCCAAGTGGAGGGGGACGGCCCCTACAATGAGCAGTTCTTC	CASSQVEGDGPYNEQFF
TRBJ2-3	TRBV2	-	-	TGTGCCAGCAGAGGGGGGCGGGGCACAGATACGCAGTATTTT	CASRGGRGTDTQYF
TRBJ2-2	TRBV28	many	-	TGTGCCAGCAGTTTAGGGGAGCTTGAGACCGGGGAGCTGTTTTTT	CASSLGELETGELFF
TRBJ1-1	TRBV20-1	many	-	TGCAGTGCTAGGATAGGGGGGGGCTACATGAACACTGAAGCTTTCTTT	CSARIGGGYMNTEAFF
TRBJ1-5	TRBV15	-	-	TGTGCCACCAGCAGAGATGCAAGTCAGCCCCAGCATTTT	CATSRDASQPQHF
TRBJ2-7	TRBV12-3/TRBV12-4	many	-	TGTGCCAGCGGGTCTGGAGGAAACGAGCAGTACTTC	CASGSGGNEQYF
TRBJ2-2	TRBV28	many	TRBD1	TGTGCCAGCAGTTCGGGACAGTACACCGGGGAGCTGTTTTTT	CASSSGQYTGELFF
TRBJ2-7	TRBV6-2/TRBV6-3	-	-	TGTGCCAGCACCGAGACCAGAATGGGCGAGCAGTACTTC	CASTETRMGEQYF
TRBJ2-5	TRBV7-9	-	-	TGTGCCAGCAGCTTAATGGGGGAAGCAAGGGAGACCCAGTACTTC	CASSLMGEARETQYF
TRBJ1-6	TRBV11-2	many	TRBD1	TGTGCCAGCAGCCCGACGTACAAGGGGGCTACTAATTCACCCCTCCACTTT	CASSPTYKGATNSPLHF
TRBJ1-3	TRBV2	few	-	TGTGCCGGCAGTGTCGTGAGGGCTGGAAACACCATATATTTT	CAGSVVRAGNTIYF
TRBJ2-7	TRBV19	many	TRBD1	TGTGCCAGTAGTGTGGACAGGGACTACGAGCAGTACTTC	CASSVDRDYEQYF
TRBJ1-2	TRBV14	few	-	TGTGCCAGCAGCCAAGTTGGGCAGCCGGGAGGCTACACCTTC	CASSQVGQPGGYTF
TRBJ2-7	TRBV3-1	-	-	TGTGCCAGCAGCGTCCCAGGGTTCGGCGAGCAGTACTTC	CASSVPGFGEQYF
TRBJ2-2	TRBV30	many	-	TGTGCCTGGAGTACCAAGGCCGCCCGGCAGGCCGGGGAGCTGTTTTTT	CAWSTKAARQAGELFF
TRBJ2-3	TRBV28	many	-	TGTGCCAGCAGTTTATTGGGCAGGGCCACAGATACGCAGTATTTT	CASSLLGRATDTQYF
TRBJ2-7	TRBV18	many	-	TGTGCCAGCTCACCCACAGGGGGGGCGAACTCCTACGAGCAGTACTTC	CASSPTGGANSYEQYF
TRBJ2-1	TRBV18	many	-	TGTGCCAGCTCACCAGCTCTAACAGGGAGGGATGAGCAGTTCTTC	CASSPALTGRDEQFF
TRBJ2-3	TRBV7-9	many	-	TGTGCCAGCAGCTTAGTTCTTCCGGTCACAGATACGCAGTATTTT	CASSLVLPVTDTQYF
TRBJ2-2	TRBV15	many	-	TGTGCCACCAGCGGCTTAACCGGGGAGCTGTTTTTT	CATSGLTGELFF
TRBJ1-1	TRBV5-1	few	-	TGCGCCAGCAGCCGTAGAGAGGGTGCCACTGAAGCTTTCTTT	CASSRREGATEAFF
TRBJ1-6	TRBV6-2/TRBV6-3	few	TRBD1	TGTGCCAGCAGTTACTCTCCAGGGGGTGGATCACCCCTCCACTTT	CASSYSPGGGSPLHF